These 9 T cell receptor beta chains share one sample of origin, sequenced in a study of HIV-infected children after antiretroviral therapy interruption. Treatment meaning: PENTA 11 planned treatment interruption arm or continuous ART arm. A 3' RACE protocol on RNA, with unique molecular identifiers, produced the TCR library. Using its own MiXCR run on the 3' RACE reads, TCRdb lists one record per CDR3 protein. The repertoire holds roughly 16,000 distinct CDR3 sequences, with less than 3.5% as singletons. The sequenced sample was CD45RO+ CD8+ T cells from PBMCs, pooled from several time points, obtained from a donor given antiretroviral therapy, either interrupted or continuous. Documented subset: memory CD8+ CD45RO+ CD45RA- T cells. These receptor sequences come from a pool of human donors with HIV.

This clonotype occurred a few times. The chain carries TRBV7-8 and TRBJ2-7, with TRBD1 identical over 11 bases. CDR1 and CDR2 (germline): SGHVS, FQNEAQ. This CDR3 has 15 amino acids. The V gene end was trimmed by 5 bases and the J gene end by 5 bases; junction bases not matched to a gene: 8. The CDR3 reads CASSPMGDRGDEQYF. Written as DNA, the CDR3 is TGTGCCAGCAGCCCGATGGGGGACAGGGGGGACGAGCAGTACTTC.

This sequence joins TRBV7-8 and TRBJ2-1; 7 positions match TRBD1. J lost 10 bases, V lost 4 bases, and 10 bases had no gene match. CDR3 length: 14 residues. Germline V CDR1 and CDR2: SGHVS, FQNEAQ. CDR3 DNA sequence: TGTGCCAGCAGCTACGTTTCCCGGGACAGCGAGCAGTTCTTC. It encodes CASSYVSRDSEQFF.

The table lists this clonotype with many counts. CDR3 DNA: TGTGCCAGCAGCTTAGGAACAGGGGTCTATGGCTACACCTTC. It encodes CASSLGTGVYGYTF. V usage is TRBV7-8 and J usage is TRBJ1-2; 7 nucleotides line up with TRBD1. The V gene end was trimmed by 1 base and the J gene end by 4 bases; junction bases not matched to a gene: 3. The V gene's germline CDR1 is SGHVS and CDR2 FQNEAQ. The CDR3 runs 14 residues.

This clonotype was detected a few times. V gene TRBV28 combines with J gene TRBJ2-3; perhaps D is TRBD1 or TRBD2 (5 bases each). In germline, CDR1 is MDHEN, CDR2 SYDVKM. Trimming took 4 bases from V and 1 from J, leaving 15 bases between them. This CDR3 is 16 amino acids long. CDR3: CASSSLMGVGTDTQYF. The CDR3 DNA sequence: TGTGCCAGCAGTTCCTTGATGGGGGTGGGCACAGATACGCAGTATTTT.

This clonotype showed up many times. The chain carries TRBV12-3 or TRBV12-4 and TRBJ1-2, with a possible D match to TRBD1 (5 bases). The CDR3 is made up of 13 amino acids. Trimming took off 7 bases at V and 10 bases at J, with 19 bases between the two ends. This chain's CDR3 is CASIGREQETYTF. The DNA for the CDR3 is TGTGCCAGCATCGGGAGGGAACAGGAGACCTACACCTTC.

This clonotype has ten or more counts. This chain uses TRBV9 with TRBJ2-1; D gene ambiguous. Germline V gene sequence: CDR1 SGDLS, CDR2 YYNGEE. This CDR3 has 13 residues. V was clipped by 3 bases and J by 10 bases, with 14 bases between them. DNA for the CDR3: TGTGCCAGCAGCGCTGGCGGAGCCTGGGAGCAGTTCTTC. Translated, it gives CASSAGGAWEQFF.

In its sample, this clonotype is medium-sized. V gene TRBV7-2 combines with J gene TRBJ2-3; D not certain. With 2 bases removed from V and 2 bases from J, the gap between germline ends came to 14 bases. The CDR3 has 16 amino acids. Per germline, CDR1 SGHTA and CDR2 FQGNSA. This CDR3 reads CASSLISNAFTDTQYF. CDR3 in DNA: TGTGCCAGCAGCTTAATTTCAAACGCCTTCACAGATACGCAGTATTTT.

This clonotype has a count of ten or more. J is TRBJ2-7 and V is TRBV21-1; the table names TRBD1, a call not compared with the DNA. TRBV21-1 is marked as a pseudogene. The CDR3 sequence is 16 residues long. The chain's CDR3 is CASSKAGQLPSYEQYF. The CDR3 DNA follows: TGTGCCAGCAGCAAAGCCGGACAGCTGCCCTCCTACGAGCAGTACTTC.

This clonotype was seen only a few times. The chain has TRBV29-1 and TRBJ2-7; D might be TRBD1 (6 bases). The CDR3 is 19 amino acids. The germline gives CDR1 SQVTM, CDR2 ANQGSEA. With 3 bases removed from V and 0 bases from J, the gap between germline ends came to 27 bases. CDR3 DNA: TGCAGCGTTGAGGGGGTTCGTAACAGGGCCCTTTCCAGCTCCTACGAGCAGTACTTC. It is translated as CSVEGVRNRALSSSYEQYF.